This T cell receptor (beta chain) appears in the sequencing data of a study of cytomegalovirus exposure and HLA in healthy donors. Across the whole study: The roughly 130 validation repertoires, a later analysis reported, used the same platform as the roughly 660 repertoires from the first cohort.

The table came from immunoSEQ multiplex PCR; TCRdb's copy has only in-frame clones and leaves some out. Of about 110,000 clones in the sample, approximately 95% are singletons; the top ten hold 0.65% to 0.7%. This CDR3 has 16 residues. With 6 bases clipped from V and 3 bases from J, the junction kept 10 bases outside the gene matches. Germline V CDR1 and CDR2: MNHNY, SVGAGI (reference sequence). The chain joins TRBV6-6 to TRBJ2-3; the match to TRBD2 covers 9 bases. This clonotype was obtained from a woman between 18 and 29 years old in good health and CMV-seronegative. Sequenced material: PBMCs. The CDR3 nucleotides read TGTGCCAGCAGGTCCGGGCGGGGGGGCATGACAGATACGCAGTATTTT. It is translated as CASRSGRGGMTDTQYF.